What follows is one T cell receptor (beta chain) and its context. Its antigen is not known. Tagging with unique molecular identifiers was applied to individual cDNA molecules. TCRdb redid the calling of the 5' RACE reads with MiXCR, one entry per CDR3 protein. Among 70,000 to 85,000 distinct CDR3 sequences listed, 9% to 13% were seen once. The data belong to a study of early T cells in non-severe SARS-CoV-2 infection. Study overall: Sequencing was performed on bulk RNA from unsorted whole blood, leaving chains unpaired. General study points: VDJdb-based matching was biased toward anti-spike CD8 responses and missed private and CD4 specificities.

The V end lost 7 bases, the J end lost 7 bases, and 27 bases lay between the germline ends. The CDR3 length is 16 residues. Germline-derived CDR1 and CDR2 are SGHKS and YYEKEE (reference sequence). Sequenced input: whole blood. This sequence joins TRBV5-5 and TRBJ2-7; D uncertain. The source is an adult who was a healthcare worker with PCR-confirmed SARS-CoV-2 infection or an uninfected control (not recorded which). The CDR3 spells CASLGFSGLMRNEQYF. CDR3 bases: TGTGCCAGCTTGGGATTCAGTGGGCTAATGAGGAATGAGCAGTACTTC.